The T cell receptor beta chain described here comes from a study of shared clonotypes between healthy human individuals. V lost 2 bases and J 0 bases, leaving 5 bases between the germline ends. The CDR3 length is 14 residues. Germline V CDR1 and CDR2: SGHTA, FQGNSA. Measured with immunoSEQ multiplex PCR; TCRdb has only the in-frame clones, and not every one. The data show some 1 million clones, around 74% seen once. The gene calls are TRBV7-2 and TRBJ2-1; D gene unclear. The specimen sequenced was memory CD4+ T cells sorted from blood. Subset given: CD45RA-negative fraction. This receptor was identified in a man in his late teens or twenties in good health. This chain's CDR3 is CASSLKRSYNEQFF. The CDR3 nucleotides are TGTGCCAGCAGCTTAAAACGCTCCTACAATGAGCAGTTCTTC.